Given below is one T cell receptor (beta chain) in context. The target of this receptor is not known. Base qualities were left out, and no much larger clone turns up one base away. CDR1 MGHDK and CDR2 SYGVNS were looked up in the germline V gene. The CDR3 runs 14 residues from the cysteine to the phenylalanine. The sequence is cut down to CDR3 DNA, 42 bases in frame from base 1. V lost 4 bases and J lost 7 bases, and the count of bases not matched to a germline gene is 5. Whole blood was collected in K2EDTA tubes by collaborating institutions according to the institutions' own protocols. Collaborator samples were shipped for TCRbeta analysis as frozen whole blood, isolated PBMCs, or DNA extracted from either sample type. These data originate in a study of blood T cell repertoires in COVID-19 (dated by TCRdb to about 2020). Background for the entire study: The collaborator samples originated in the United States, Italy and Spain and spanned the acute and convalescent phases of COVID-19. The prospective study material was composed of cDNA or gDNA derived from T cells, B-cell-depleted T cells, or PBMCs. The dataset comprised deeply sampled blood TCRbeta repertoires from subjects exposed to, actively infected with, or recovered from COVID-19. A freely available public database, intended as a resource for researchers studying the immune response to SARS-CoV-2, is where the repertoires were released. The samples were drawn from two sources: the first 160 participants of the ongoing ImmuneRACE study, and 1,254 subjects contributed by 6 global collaborators. Nearly every sample came with metadata listing a de-identified subject ID, COVID-19 status, age in years and sex. Where HLA class I and class II types were available, the types were taken from metadata supplied by the sample provider, not from assay-based typing.

What the study reported, not specific to this receptor: Clinical and demographic metadata were provided uncurated, with the amount varying by source and participant.

The immunoSEQ Assay, a bias-controlled multiplex PCR, was used to amplify TCRbeta CDR3 regions from genomic DNA. Processing in the source paper ran as follows. Nucleated cell counts per sample were estimated from amplification of reference gene primers within the assay. To quantify the absolute abundance of each unique TCRbeta CDR3 rearrangement, sequence reads were collapsed and filtered. Productive Simpson clonality was computed per sample as the square root of Simpson's diversity index over productive rearrangements. As stored in TCRdb, this immuneACCESS dataset retains in-frame rearrangements with V and J assigned. A fraction of the clones does not appear; measured against another copy, unresolved V genes explain less than half of the discrepancy, and the remainder lacks a known reason. D and trimming come from the DNA, and the V and J calls and clone size come from that table. A total of some 300,000 clones appear in this sample, approximately 86% of them only once. The leading ten clones occupy about 1.2% of the sample.

The V gene is TRBV25-1 and the J gene is TRBJ2-2; 8 bases in the junction line up with TRBD2. Material for sequencing was peripheral blood. The sequence derives from a man in his 70s with acute or convalescent COVID-19. The sequenced DNA is TGTGCCAGCAGTGCCGCGGGGGGCATCGGGGAGCTGTTTTTT. Protein translation: CASSAAGGIGELFF.